What follows are 16 T cell receptor beta chains derived from one specimen sequenced in a study of T cell responses to AZD1222 COVID-19 vaccine (dated by TCRdb to the early 2020s). The sample's time point, from its label and the paper: baseline before first vaccination. Libraries came from the immunoSEQ multiplex PCR assay. Imported from immuneACCESS, the table was reduced by TCRdb to in-frame sequences with V and J called. These copies leave out some clones; in studies compared against another copy, an unresolved V gene accounts for under half, and the cause of the remainder is not known. The sample table shows 150,000 or so clones, and 85% to 95% are seen once. Of the sample, roughly 2.2% is held by the ten largest clones. The specimen was peripheral blood, collected on day 0 of AZD1222 vaccination. The receptors here all came from an adult in good health.

This chain links TRBV12-3 or TRBV12-4 with TRBJ1-2; D unresolved. V gave up 5 bases and J gave up 8 bases, with 15 bases separating them. The CDR3 is made up of 13 amino acids. The CDR3 spells CASSPETRGGYTF. DNA of the CDR3: TGTGCCAGCAGTCCCGAAACAAGAGGAGGCTACACCTTC.

The V gene is TRBV7-2, the J gene TRBJ1-4; the D gene is possibly TRBD1 (6 bases). The CDR3 runs to 16 residues. Deletions cut 1 base from V and 8 bases from J, with 17 bases between. From germline, CDR1 is SGHTA and CDR2 FQGNSA. The CDR3 here is CASSLVAGGGVEKLFF. Here the CDR3 DNA reads TGTGCCAGCAGCTTAGTAGCGGGAGGGGGAGTGGAAAAACTGTTTTTT.

This clone was detected a few times. This chain uses TRBV29-1 with TRBJ2-1, with D possibly being TRBD2 (6 bases). The CDR3 totals 12 residues. Trimming shortened V by 3 bases and J by 10 bases, and 13 bases separated the two germline ends. Germline-derived CDR1 and CDR2 are SQVTM and ANQGSEA. DNA of the CDR3: TGCAGCGTTGATTCTAGCGTGAGGGAGCAGTTCTTC. This gives the protein CSVDSSVREQFF.

The chain links TRBV7-8 to TRBJ1-6, with 9 bases fitting TRBD1. CDR1 is SGHVS and CDR2 is FQNEAQ in the germline V gene. The length of the CDR3 is 16 residues. V was pared by 1 base and J by 6 bases, with 4 bases of the junction left unmatched. CDR3 protein: CASSLVRGQGNSPLHF. CDR3 DNA sequence: TGTGCCAGCAGCTTAGTTAGGGGACAGGGTAATTCACCCCTCCACTTT.

This chain connects TRBV7-9 to TRBJ2-6; 7 bases line up with TRBD2. The CDR3 covers 19 residues. The junction had 17 bases not matched to a gene; V was cut back by 6 bases and J by 3 bases. Germline assignment: CDR1 SEHNR and CDR2 FQNEAQ (reference sequence). This CDR3 is CASSWWGWREMVGANVLTF. CDR3 nucleotide sequence: TGTGCCAGCAGTTGGTGGGGTTGGCGGGAGATGGTTGGGGCCAACGTCCTGACTTTC.

The CDR3 loop is CASSRNQMTGYTF. CDR3 in DNA: TGTGCCAGCAGCCGTAACCAAATGACAGGCTACACCTTC. The chain has TRBV7-2 and TRBJ1-2; D remains unclear. Germline V lookup: CDR1 SGHTA, CDR2 FQGNSA. There are 13 residues in the CDR3. The V gene lost 5 bases and the J gene lost 8 bases, with 15 bases spanning the gap.

The chain couples TRBV19 to TRBJ1-6, with D unclear. The germline V gene encodes CDR1 LNHDA and CDR2 SQIVND (reference sequence). This CDR3 comprises 15 residues. Trimming took 3 bases from V and 6 from J, leaving 12 bases between them. CDR3 sequence reads: CASSIAQAFNSPLHF. The DNA of the CDR3 is TGTGCCAGTAGTATCGCGCAGGCATTTAATTCACCCCTCCACTTT.

This sequence joins TRBV6-2 or TRBV6-3 and TRBJ1-5, with 9 bases fitting TRBD1. Trimming at V came to 6 bases and at J to 6 bases, leaving 12 bases not matched to a gene. This CDR3 has 16 residues. The germline CDR1 and CDR2 sequences are MNHEY and SVGEGT. The CDR3 DNA reads as TGTGCCAGCAGCCACTACTCGGGACAGGGTGGTCAGCCCCAGCATTTT. This encodes CASSHYSGQGGQPQHF.

This sequence joins TRBV7-6 and TRBJ2-2; D call uncertain. The CDR3 spans 16 residues. CDR1 and CDR2 from the germline V gene are SGHVS and FNYEAQ. Trimming cost V 6 bases and J 5 bases, with 19 bases left between them. The CDR3: CASSSPEREGTGELFF. The CDR3 coding sequence is TGTGCCAGCAGTTCCCCCGAAAGGGAAGGTACCGGGGAGCTGTTTTTT.

This chain joins TRBV6-5 and TRBJ1-1; TRBD1 agrees at 9 bases. The V gene's germline CDR1 is MNHEY and CDR2 SVGAGI. The trim removed 8 bases at V and 5 bases at J, leaving 6 bases unmatched. CDR3 length: 13 amino acids. DNA for the CDR3: TGTGCCAGCTCTTACGACAGGGGGACTGAAGCTTTCTTT. Residues: CASSYDRGTEAFF.

The rearrangement uses TRBV19 and TRBJ1-1; a possible D gene is TRBD1 (5 bases). Between the trimmed V and J ends, which lost 5 bases and 1 base, there was a span of 14 bases. Germline loops: CDR1 LNHDA, CDR2 SQIVND (reference sequence). This CDR3 has 15 residues. In DNA, the CDR3 is TGTGCCAGTAGTTACCACGGGGCGGGGAACACTGAAGCTTTCTTT. This gives the protein CASSYHGAGNTEAFF.

The chain carries TRBV12-5 and TRBJ1-1, with 8 positions matching TRBD1. V shed 2 bases and J 4 bases; nucleotides not matched to a gene: 6. This CDR3 is built from 15 residues. Germline loops: CDR1 LGHNT, CDR2 FRNRAP. The DNA of the CDR3 is TGTGCTAGTGGTTTGCTCACAGGGGGGTCCACTGAAGCTTTCTTT. Its protein product is CASGLLTGGSTEAFF. Variable domain in full (rest from reference TRBV12-5 and TRBJ1-1): DARVTQTPRHKVTEMGQEVTMRCQPILGHNTVFWYRQTMMQGLELLAYFRNRAPLDDSGMPKDRFSAEMPDATLATLKIQPSEPRDSAVYFCASGLLTGGSTEAFFGQGTRLTVV.

The V gene is TRBV19, the J gene TRBJ2-2; a weak D match, TRBD2 (5 bases). V shed 7 bases and J shed 0 bases, with 18 bases lying between them. CDR3 length: 17 amino acids. Germline V gives CDR1 LNHDA, CDR2 SQIVND (reference sequence). This chain's CDR3 is CASTHIGLPANTGELFF. Written as DNA, the CDR3 is TGTGCCAGTACTCATATCGGACTCCCGGCGAACACCGGGGAGCTGTTTTTT.

This chain uses TRBV5-4 with TRBJ1-1; tentative D call: TRBD1 (6 bases). Trimming removed 1 base from V and 1 base from J, with 14 bases in between. The germline V gene encodes CDR1 SGHNT and CDR2 YYREEE (reference sequence). This CDR3 has 16 residues. The CDR3 bases are TGTGCCAGCAGCTTGCCGGGTGTAGGGGGGAACACTGAAGCTTTCTTT. This codes for CASSLPGVGGNTEAFF.

The V and J genes are TRBV5-4 and TRBJ1-6; 9 bases are shared with TRBD1. V gave up 4 bases and J gave up 4 bases; unmatched junction bases: 0. Germline CDR1 and CDR2: SGHNT and YYREEE (reference sequence). This CDR3 region has 14 residues. In DNA, the CDR3 is TGTGCCAGCAGCGGGACAGGGTATAATTCACCCCTCCACTTT. Its translation is CASSGTGYNSPLHF.

The V and J genes are TRBV7-9 and TRBJ1-4; D possibly corresponds to TRBD1 (6 bases). From germline, CDR1 is SEHNR and CDR2 FQNEAQ (reference sequence). Trimming cost V 5 bases and J 4 bases, with 8 bases left between them. The length of the CDR3 is 13 residues. The CDR3 loop is CASSRDINEKLFF. CDR3 nucleotides: TGTGCCAGCAGCCGGGACATTAATGAAAAACTGTTTTTT.